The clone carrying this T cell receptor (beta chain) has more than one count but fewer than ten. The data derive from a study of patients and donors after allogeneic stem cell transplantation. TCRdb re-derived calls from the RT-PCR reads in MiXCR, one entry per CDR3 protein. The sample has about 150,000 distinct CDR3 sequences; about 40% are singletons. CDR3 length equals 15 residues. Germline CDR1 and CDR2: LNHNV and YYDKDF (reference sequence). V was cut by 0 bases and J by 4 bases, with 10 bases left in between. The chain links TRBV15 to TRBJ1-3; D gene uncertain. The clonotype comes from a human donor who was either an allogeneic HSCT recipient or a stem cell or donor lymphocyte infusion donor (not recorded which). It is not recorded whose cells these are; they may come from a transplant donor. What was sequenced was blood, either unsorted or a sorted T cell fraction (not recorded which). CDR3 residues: CATSRDRTAGNTIYF. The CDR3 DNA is TGTGCCACCAGCAGAGATCGCACGGCGGGAAACACCATATATTTT.